A selection of T cell receptor beta chains follows, all from one sample in a study of cytomegalovirus exposure and HLA in healthy donors. The method was immunoSEQ multiplex PCR; TCRdb's version includes in-frame clones alone and lacks a portion of them. The sample lists 150,000 to 200,000 clones, roughly four fifths occurring once. The sequenced material came from PBMCs. These receptors came from a man aged 50-59 years in good health and CMV-seropositive. CDR3s include the opening cysteine and the closing phenylalanine or tryptophan. D genes are given only for firm matches. Only part of the rows carry a size: once, few, many, or a class if the clone is expanded.

CDR3 DNA: TGTGCCAGCAGTAACGAAGGGACTAGCGGGAGGGTACCTAGCACAGATACGCAGTATTTT
CDR3 protein: CASSNEGTSGRVPSTDTQYF
J gene: TRBJ2-3
clone size: .
V gene: TRBV27
D gene: TRBD2

CDR3 DNA: TGTGCCAGCAGTCGGAGAGATACGCAGTATTTT
CDR3 protein: CASSRRDTQYF
J gene: TRBJ2-3
clone size: .
V gene: TRBV2
D gene: .

CDR3 DNA: TGTGCCAGCAGTTTTATTCCGGCGGGGACTAGCGGGAGTCGGCAAGAGACCCAGTACTTC
CDR3 protein: CASSFIPAGTSGSRQETQYF
J gene: TRBJ2-5
clone size: .
V gene: TRBV28
D gene: TRBD2

CDR3 DNA: TGTGCCAGCAGCCTAACCGGGACTAGGGGGGAGACCCAGTACTTC
CDR3 protein: CASSLTGTRGETQYF
J gene: TRBJ2-5
clone size: once
V gene: TRBV14
D gene: TRBD2

CDR3 DNA: TGTGCCAGCTCGCCGGAGGGAGCGAACACTGAAGCTTTCTTT
CDR3 protein: CASSPEGANTEAFF
J gene: TRBJ1-1
clone size: once
V gene: TRBV18
D gene: .

CDR3 DNA: TGTGCCAGCTCACCGGGGCAGAACTATGGCTACACCTTC
CDR3 protein: CASSPGQNYGYTF
J gene: TRBJ1-2
clone size: .
V gene: TRBV18
D gene: .

CDR3 DNA: TGCGCCAGCAGTTTGGGACAGAACTATGGCTACACCTTC
CDR3 protein: CASSLGQNYGYTF
J gene: TRBJ1-2
clone size: .
V gene: TRBV5-1
D gene: TRBD1

CDR3 DNA: TGCGCCAGCAGCCAAGACGGGGCGGGAGGCCCGACAGATACGCAGTATTTT
CDR3 protein: CASSQDGAGGPTDTQYF
J gene: TRBJ2-3
clone size: .
V gene: TRBV4-3
D gene: TRBD2

CDR3 DNA: TGTGCCAGCAGCTCGATCCTACAGGGGACCTACAATCAGCCCCAGCATTTT
CDR3 protein: CASSSILQGTYNQPQHF
J gene: TRBJ1-5
clone size: .
V gene: TRBV11-3
D gene: TRBD1

CDR3 DNA: TGTGCCAGCAGCCGAGGCAATATAAACACTGAAGCTTTCTTT
CDR3 protein: CASSRGNINTEAFF
J gene: TRBJ1-1
clone size: .
V gene: TRBV5-4
D gene: .

CDR3 DNA: TGTGCCAGCAGCTCTAGCGGGAGGAACACAGATACGCAGTATTTT
CDR3 protein: CASSSSGRNTDTQYF
J gene: TRBJ2-3
clone size: .
V gene: TRBV7-3
D gene: TRBD2

CDR3 DNA: TGTGCCAGCAGCAAGCGACAGGGAGGGAACACTGAAGCTTTCTTT
CDR3 protein: CASSKRQGGNTEAFF
J gene: TRBJ1-1
clone size: once
V gene: TRBV7-2
D gene: TRBD1

CDR3 DNA: TGTGCCAGCAGCTGGACTAGCGGGAGATACAATGAGCAGTTCTTC
CDR3 protein: CASSWTSGRYNEQFF
J gene: TRBJ2-1
clone size: .
V gene: TRBV7-6
D gene: TRBD2

CDR3 DNA: TGTGCCAGCAGTTTCAACAGGGCCACCGGGGAGCTGTTTTTT
CDR3 protein: CASSFNRATGELFF
J gene: TRBJ2-2
clone size: .
V gene: TRBV28
D gene: .

CDR3 DNA: TGTGCCAGCAGCCCGCCCCGACTAGCGGAAGACCGCACAGATACGCAGTATTTT
CDR3 protein: CASSPPRLAEDRTDTQYF
J gene: TRBJ2-3
clone size: .
V gene: TRBV7-6
D gene: TRBD2

CDR3 DNA: TGCGCCAGCAGCCAAGTGGGGGGACTAGCCTACGAGCAGTACTTC
CDR3 protein: CASSQVGGLAYEQYF
J gene: TRBJ2-7
clone size: .
V gene: TRBV4-3
D gene: TRBD2

CDR3 DNA: TGTGCCAGCAGCTTAGCGGCCGCGACCCAGTACTTC
CDR3 protein: CASSLAAATQYF
J gene: TRBJ2-5
clone size: .
V gene: TRBV7-9
D gene: .

CDR3 DNA: TGTGCCAGCGGACAGACCCACGGGTCAGATACGCAGTATTTT
CDR3 protein: CASGQTHGSDTQYF
J gene: TRBJ2-3
clone size: .
V gene: TRBV9
D gene: .

CDR3 DNA: TGTGCCAGCAGCCCCCGTGGCACAGATACGCAGTATTTT
CDR3 protein: CASSPRGTDTQYF
J gene: TRBJ2-3
clone size: .
V gene: TRBV11-3
D gene: .

CDR3 DNA: TGCAGTGACTATGGACGGGAGGCGGCTTTCTTT
CDR3 protein: CSDYGREAAFF
J gene: TRBJ1-1
clone size: .
V gene: TRBV29-1
D gene: .

CDR3 DNA: TGCGCCAGCAGCACAGGGTTCGAGGGAAACACCATATATTTT
CDR3 protein: CASSTGFEGNTIYF
J gene: TRBJ1-3
clone size: .
V gene: TRBV5-1
D gene: .

CDR3 DNA: TGTGCCAGCAGTTCCCAACTAGCCCCGAATGAGCAGTTCTTC
CDR3 protein: CASSSQLAPNEQFF
J gene: TRBJ2-1
clone size: few
V gene: TRBV6-5
D gene: .

CDR3 DNA: TGTGCCACCAGCCCCCGGGACGGGGGCGGGGAGCTGTTTTTT
CDR3 protein: CATSPRDGGGELFF
J gene: TRBJ2-2
clone size: .
V gene: TRBV15
D gene: .

CDR3 DNA: TGTGCCAGCAGTTTATACGTGGGCCCAGCACCCCTCCACTTT
CDR3 protein: CASSLYVGPAPLHF
J gene: TRBJ1-6
clone size: few
V gene: TRBV28
D gene: .

CDR3 DNA: TGCGCCAGCAGCCACGAGGCGACAGGGTCCACCGGGGAGCTGTTTTTT
CDR3 protein: CASSHEATGSTGELFF
J gene: TRBJ2-2
clone size: .
V gene: TRBV4-3
D gene: TRBD1

CDR3 DNA: TGTGCCAGCTCACCAAAGGGGGATATTAGCAATCAGCCCCAGCATTTT
CDR3 protein: CASSPKGDISNQPQHF
J gene: TRBJ1-5
clone size: .
V gene: TRBV18
D gene: .

CDR3 DNA: TGTGCCAGCGGCGGGAGAAATCAGCCCCAGCATTTT
CDR3 protein: CASGGRNQPQHF
J gene: TRBJ1-5
clone size: .
V gene: TRBV6-5
D gene: .

CDR3 DNA: TGTGCCACCAGCAGAGACAGGAATGAAAAACTGTTTTTT
CDR3 protein: CATSRDRNEKLFF
J gene: TRBJ1-4
clone size: .
V gene: TRBV15
D gene: .

CDR3 DNA: TGTGCCAGCTCACCAAGGTTTCAGGATCGTACGCGTAATTCACCCCTCCACTTT
CDR3 protein: CASSPRFQDRTRNSPLHF
J gene: TRBJ1-6
clone size: .
V gene: TRBV18
D gene: .

CDR3 DNA: TGTGCCAGTTCTCATCCTTCAGGGGTCAGTTGGGGGATGAACACTGAAGCTTTCTTT
CDR3 protein: CASSHPSGVSWGMNTEAFF
J gene: TRBJ1-1
clone size: .
V gene: TRBV28
D gene: .

CDR3 DNA: TGTGCCAGCAGTGAAGGGGCTCAGGGGATCGGTGGCTACACCTTC
CDR3 protein: CASSEGAQGIGGYTF
J gene: TRBJ1-2
clone size: .
V gene: TRBV25-1
D gene: .

CDR3 DNA: TGCGCCAGCAGCCAAGGTCAGGGGGCCTCCTACGAGCAGTACTTC
CDR3 protein: CASSQGQGASYEQYF
J gene: TRBJ2-7
clone size: .
V gene: TRBV4-1
D gene: TRBD1

CDR3 DNA: TGTGCCAGCAGCCGGGGGGGGCCGCCGTCTTCACCCCTCCACTTT
CDR3 protein: CASSRGGPPSSPLHF
J gene: TRBJ1-6
clone size: .
V gene: TRBV5-8
D gene: .

CDR3 DNA: TGTGCCAGTAGTATCTCAGGACAGGGGACGTACGAGCAGTACTTC
CDR3 protein: CASSISGQGTYEQYF
J gene: TRBJ2-7
clone size: .
V gene: TRBV19
D gene: TRBD1

CDR3 DNA: TGCGCCAGCAACCCTACACCGGACAGCTACTTAACTCCGGCCAACGTCCTGACTTTC
CDR3 protein: CASNPTPDSYLTPANVLTF
J gene: TRBJ2-6
clone size: .
V gene: TRBV5-1
D gene: .

CDR3 DNA: TGTGCCACCAGCAGAGGACAGGACAATGAGCAGTTCTTC
CDR3 protein: CATSRGQDNEQFF
J gene: TRBJ2-1
clone size: .
V gene: TRBV15
D gene: .

CDR3 DNA: TGTGCCAGCAGCACGGGACAGGGTGACTATGGCTACACCTTC
CDR3 protein: CASSTGQGDYGYTF
J gene: TRBJ1-2
clone size: .
V gene: TRBV11-2
D gene: TRBD1

CDR3 DNA: TGTGCCAGCAGCCAGGGTATATCCTACAATGAGCAGTTCTTC
CDR3 protein: CASSQGISYNEQFF
J gene: TRBJ2-1
clone size: .
V gene: TRBV7-8
D gene: .

CDR3 DNA: TGTGCCAGCTCACCACCGGGACAGGGGACGGAGACCCAGTACTTC
CDR3 protein: CASSPPGQGTETQYF
J gene: TRBJ2-5
clone size: .
V gene: TRBV18
D gene: TRBD1

CDR3 DNA: TGTGCCATCAGTGACGTTACGGGGGGATCAGATACGCAGTATTTT
CDR3 protein: CAISDVTGGSDTQYF
J gene: TRBJ2-3
clone size: few
V gene: TRBV10-3
D gene: TRBD2

CDR3 DNA: TGTGCCAGCACCAGGGCCCAAGACTTC
CDR3 protein: CASTRAQDF
J gene: TRBJ2-7
clone size: .
V gene: TRBV9
D gene: .

CDR3 DNA: TGTGCCAGCAGCTTCGCAGGGGACACTGAAGCTTTCTTT
CDR3 protein: CASSFAGDTEAFF
J gene: TRBJ1-1
clone size: once
V gene: TRBV11-2
D gene: .

CDR3 DNA: TGTGCCAGCTCACCCCTGGCGGAGAGGGCCAACGTCCTGACTTTC
CDR3 protein: CASSPLAERANVLTF
J gene: TRBJ2-6
clone size: .
V gene: TRBV18
D gene: .

CDR3 DNA: TGTGCCAGCAGCGGACAGGGAGGAGATACGCAGTATTTT
CDR3 protein: CASSGQGGDTQYF
J gene: TRBJ2-3
clone size: once
V gene: TRBV7-9
D gene: TRBD1

CDR3 DNA: TGTGCCAGCAGCCCCTGGACAGGGGACCAGCATACCCAGTACTTC
CDR3 protein: CASSPWTGDQHTQYF
J gene: TRBJ2-5
clone size: .
V gene: TRBV16
D gene: TRBD1

CDR3 DNA: TGTGCCAGCAGTTACGGGCAGGAGGCGATCTATGGCTACACCTTC
CDR3 protein: CASSYGQEAIYGYTF
J gene: TRBJ1-2
clone size: once
V gene: TRBV6-5
D gene: .

CDR3 DNA: TGCAGCGCCCCAGGGGGCGGTAGTAGGAATGAGCAGTTCTTC
CDR3 protein: CSAPGGGSRNEQFF
J gene: TRBJ2-1
clone size: .
V gene: TRBV29-1
D gene: TRBD1

CDR3 DNA: TGTGCCAGCAGCCAGACAGGGAACACCGGGGAGCTGTTTTTT
CDR3 protein: CASSQTGNTGELFF
J gene: TRBJ2-2
clone size: .
V gene: TRBV7-2
D gene: .

CDR3 DNA: TGTGCCAGCAGCTTACTAGCGCCCGGGGGGGCCCAGTACTTC
CDR3 protein: CASSLLAPGGAQYF
J gene: TRBJ2-5
clone size: .
V gene: TRBV5-6
D gene: TRBD2

CDR3 DNA: TGTGCCAGCAGTGAGAGTAGCGGGGCCCTCTCCTACGAGCAATACTTC
CDR3 protein: CASSESSGALSYEQYF
J gene: TRBJ2-5
clone size: .
V gene: TRBV2
D gene: TRBD2

CDR3 DNA: TGTGCCAGCAGCGTAACGGTGGGTCGGACAGGGGAATTCAATGAGCAGTTCTTC
CDR3 protein: CASSVTVGRTGEFNEQFF
J gene: TRBJ2-1
clone size: .
V gene: TRBV9
D gene: TRBD1

CDR3 DNA: TGTGCCAGCAGCTCTCAGACAGTCCCCGGGGCCAACGTCCTGACTTTC
CDR3 protein: CASSSQTVPGANVLTF
J gene: TRBJ2-6
clone size: once
V gene: TRBV11-3
D gene: .

CDR3 DNA: TGTGCCAGCAGTGGGTCGGCCAGGGGGCGAAGGAATGAGCAGTTCTTC
CDR3 protein: CASSGSARGRRNEQFF
J gene: TRBJ2-1
clone size: .
V gene: TRBV25-1
D gene: TRBD1

CDR3 DNA: TGTGCCAGCTCACTCTCCAGCACAGATACGCAGTATTTT
CDR3 protein: CASSLSSTDTQYF
J gene: TRBJ2-3
clone size: .
V gene: TRBV18
D gene: .

CDR3 DNA: TGTGACAGCAGCTGGGGGCGAGAGACTAGCGTATACAATAAGCAGTTCTTC
CDR3 protein: CDSSWGRETSVYNKQFF
J gene: TRBJ2-1
clone size: .
V gene: TRBV5-4
D gene: TRBD2

CDR3 DNA: TGTGCCAGCAGCTTAAGACTACGAGGGGAGGTTGGCACAGATACGCAGTATTTT
CDR3 protein: CASSLRLRGEVGTDTQYF
J gene: TRBJ2-3
clone size: .
V gene: TRBV13
D gene: .

CDR3 DNA: TGCGCCAGCAGCTTGGCCATGGGACTAGCGGGAAGTCTGTTCTTC
CDR3 protein: CASSLAMGLAGSLFF
J gene: TRBJ2-1
clone size: .
V gene: TRBV5-1
D gene: TRBD2

CDR3 DNA: TGTGCCAGCAGCGAGGTGACAGGCTCTAATGAAAAACTGTTTTTT
CDR3 protein: CASSEVTGSNEKLFF
J gene: TRBJ1-4
clone size: .
V gene: TRBV6-1
D gene: .